The rows below give T cell receptor beta chains drawn from one sample of a study of control samples from healthy donors and cancer patients. The data were produced by immunoSEQ multiplex PCR, yet TCRdb's version contains in-frame clones alone and is incomplete. This table has roughly 52,000 clones, 95% to 97% appearing once. The sample comprised blood. These receptor sequences come from a woman under 40 in good health. CDR3s leave out the opening cysteine and the closing phenylalanine or tryptophan. A D gene is named only where the DNA matches it firmly.

d_call j_call v_call cdr3_aa
- TRBJ2-1 TRBV29-1 SVEVNEQF
TRBD1 TRBJ2-7 TRBV2 ASRTGTGGNEQY
- TRBJ2-7 TRBV27 ASSLSRGGEQY
- TRBJ2-1 TRBV28 ASTLRDTSPNNEQF
- TRBJ2-7 TRBV11-2 ASSLYAEQY
TRBD2 TRBJ2-7 TRBV5-1 ASSPGLGSYEQY
- TRBJ2-5 TRBV14 ASSQVYGSIVTQY
TRBD2 TRBJ2-3 TRBV5-4 ASSPGLGGPPDTQY
- TRBJ2-2 TRBV6-6 ASSYPLPTNTGELF
TRBD2 TRBJ2-1 TRBV5-4 ASSATSGGYSEQF
TRBD2 TRBJ2-1 TRBV19 ASSMGLYNEQF
TRBD1 TRBJ2-1 TRBV5-1 ASSSGQTLYNEQF
TRBD2 TRBJ2-3 TRBV11-2 ASSAGAGGVADTQY
- TRBJ2-2 TRBV2 ASSRTGELF
- TRBJ2-1 TRBV27 ASSPQARTKKAYNEQF
TRBD2 TRBJ2-5 TRBV7-9 ASSSLAGVKETQY
- TRBJ2-2 TRBV14 ASSQGLGVPTGELF
- TRBJ2-6 TRBV28 ASSPPFWSGANVLT
- TRBJ2-5 TRBV5-1 ASTWNPGPNQETQY
TRBD1 TRBJ2-1 TRBV7-3 ASSDNPSGTGYNEQF
- TRBJ1-6 TRBV28 ASSLSPAGLDSPLH
- TRBJ1-4 TRBV19 ASSTQVESEKLF
TRBD2 TRBJ2-1 TRBV19 ASSIGTSGSHNEQF